Below are 19 T cell receptor beta chains sequenced from a single sample in a study of prognosis after radiotherapy for stage I lung cancer. The genomic DNA TCR beta CDR3 region underwent two rounds of multiplex PCR. Amplification in first-round PCR relied on primers specific to each TRBV and TRBJ gene. MiXCR was run by TCRdb on the multiplex PCR reads, yielding one entry per CDR3 protein. Of approximately 16,000 distinct CDR3 sequences in the sample, under 55% were seen once. This sample comprised PBMCs, obtained before or after stereotactic body radiation therapy (not recorded which). These receptors all come from a donor aged 50 or older with non-small cell lung cancer.

This clonotype was seen once. The genes are TRBV7-2 and TRBJ2-2; 8 positions match TRBD2. The CDR3 has 15 residues. V was pared by 1 base and J by 6 bases, with 4 bases of the junction left unmatched. Germline CDR1 SGHTA, CDR2 FQGNSA. CDR3 amino acids: CASSLDRGGSGELFF. The CDR3 DNA follows: TGTGCCAGCAGCTTAGACCGGGGGGGTTCCGGGGAGCTGTTTTTT.

The sample holds a few counts of this clonotype. A much more abundant neighbour one base away suggests this may be a read error. The gene calls are TRBV4-3 and TRBJ1-5; no definite D call. This CDR3 comprises 13 residues. With 1 base removed from V and 4 bases from J, the gap between germline ends came to 5 bases. The V gene's germline CDR1 is LGHNA and CDR2 YSLEER. CDR3 loop: CASSQGENQPQHF. In nucleotides, the CDR3 is TGCGCCAGCAGCCAAGGCGAGAATCAGCCCCAGCATTTT.

This clonotype was seen ten or more times. The V call is TRBV2, the J call TRBJ2-3; D is unclear. V was clipped by 7 bases and J by 11 bases, with 10 bases between them. The germline CDR1 and CDR2 sequences are SNHLY and FYNNEI. The CDR3 runs 10 residues. The CDR3 loop reads CASIGSLQYF. The CDR3 DNA reads TGTGCCAGCATTGGGTCCCTGCAGTATTTT.

This clonotype was detected a few times. Germline and junction disagree at one end, which may indicate a read error. The chain couples TRBV5-1 to TRBJ2-2, with D maybe TRBD2 (6 bases). The CDR3 contains 13 residues. Looked up from germline, CDR1 is SGHRS and CDR2 is YFSETQ. The CDR3 here is CASSLAGVGEQFF. The CDR3 nucleotides read TGCGCCAGCAGCTTGGCGGGGGTAGGGGAGCAGTTTTTT. The full variable domain, its missing parts supplied by reference TRBV5-1 and TRBJ2-2, is KAGVTQTPRYLIKTRGQQVTLSCSPISGHRSVSWYQQTPGQGLQFLFEYFSETQRNKGNFPGRFSGRQFSNSRSEMNVSTLELGDSALYLCASSLAGVGEQFFGEGSRLTVL.

Concerning this clonotype itself: A read error may account for a junction end that differs from germline. This chain connects TRBV25-1 to TRBJ1-5; no definite D call. This CDR3 spans 14 amino acids. Germline CDR1 reads MGHDK; CDR2 reads SYGVNS. In DNA form, the CDR3 reads TGTGCCAGCATTGGCCTCAGTAGCAATCATCCCCAGCATTTT. Translating it yields CASIGLSSNHPQHF.

This clonotype was seen repeatedly, ten times or more. The chain carries TRBV2 and TRBJ2-7; D call uncertain. CDR1 is SNHLY, CDR2 FYNNEI, per germline. The CDR3 loop spans 12 amino acids. The V end was cut by 6 bases, the J end by 3 bases, with 9 bases between. The CDR3 loop reads CASSLLNYEQYF. CDR3 DNA sequence: TGTGCCAGCAGCCTGTTAAACTACGAGCAGTACTTC.

The CDR3 DNA follows: TGTGCCAGCAGGCCACAGGGTGGGGGGGGTGAGCAGTTCTTC. It encodes CASRPQGGGGEQFF. J is TRBJ2-1 and V is TRBV12-3 or TRBV12-4; tentative D call: TRBD2 (7 bases). The CDR3 is 14 residues long. Trimming took off 6 bases at V and 9 bases at J, with 18 bases between the two ends.

V usage is TRBV6-5 and J usage is TRBJ1-2; 7 nucleotides match TRBD1. Per germline, CDR1 MNHEY and CDR2 SVGAGI. The CDR3 is 15 residues long. The V gene end was trimmed by 6 bases and the J gene end by 4 bases; junction bases not matched to a gene: 11. CDR3 in DNA: TGTGCCAGCAGGCTCGGGACAGATGATAGCTATGGCTACACCTTC. Its translation: CASRLGTDDSYGYTF.

Ten or more counts support this clonotype. The chain has TRBV20-1 and TRBJ2-1, with no clear D. The CDR3 spans 14 residues. Germline CDR1 reads DFQATT; CDR2 reads SNEGSKA (reference sequence). V lost 4 bases to trimming and J lost 7 bases, with 17 bases between them. CDR3 amino acids: CSATGTPWVNEQFF. In nucleotides, the CDR3 is TGCAGTGCTACGGGTACTCCTTGGGTTAATGAGCAGTTCTTC.

This sequence joins TRBV6-9 and TRBJ2-7, with D possibly TRBD2 on 7 matching bases. Germline CDR1 and CDR2: MNHGY and SVAAGI. The V end was cut by 3 bases, the J end by 2 bases, with 26 bases between. The CDR3 extends over 19 amino acids. This CDR3 is CASSYSQGTIGSVAYEQYF. CDR3 DNA: TGTGCCAGCAGTTACTCTCAGGGGACTATCGGGAGCGTTGCCTACGAGCAGTACTTC.

CDR3 sequence: CASSSSGQNYEAFF. CDR3 coding DNA: TGTGCCAGCAGCTCCTCGGGACAAAATTATGAAGCTTTCTTT. J is TRBJ1-1 and V is TRBV5-4; D may be TRBD1 (6 bases). Germline lookup yields CDR1 SGHNT and CDR2 YYREEE (reference sequence). The germline V and J ends were trimmed by 3 bases and 7 bases, with 16 bases remaining between them. This CDR3 has 14 residues.

The gene calls are TRBV3-1 and TRBJ1-6; no reliable D call. Trimming pared 0 bases from V and 6 bases from J, leaving 0 bases between. Looked up from germline, CDR1 is LGHDT and CDR2 is YNNKEL (reference sequence). This CDR3 comprises 12 residues. CDR3 loop: CASSQDNSPLHF. Here the CDR3 DNA reads TGTGCCAGCAGCCAAGATAATTCACCCCTCCACTTT.

This clonotype came up many times. The chain employs TRBV2 and TRBJ2-3; D is unclear. The V gene lost 4 bases and the J gene lost 4 bases, with 9 bases spanning the gap. Germline V gives CDR1 SNHLY, CDR2 FYNNEI. CDR3 length: 13 residues. The CDR3 sequence is CASSGTVADTQYF. In DNA, the CDR3 is TGTGCCAGCAGTGGGACGGTGGCAGATACGCAGTATTTT.

The genes are TRBV2 and TRBJ2-1; 9 positions match TRBD2. CDR3 size: 14 residues. After removal of 8 bases from V and 1 base from J, the junction contained 3 bases not matched to a gene. CDR1 is SNHLY, CDR2 FYNNEI, per germline. CDR3 coding DNA: TGTGCCAGCGGACTAGCGACTTCCTACAATGAGCAGTTCTTC. The encoded protein is CASGLATSYNEQFF.

This clonotype was observed many times. V usage is TRBV12-3 or TRBV12-4 and J usage is TRBJ1-1, with 11 bases identical to TRBD1. After removal of 5 bases from V and 4 bases from J, the junction contained 6 bases not matched to a gene. The CDR3 runs to 15 residues. The CDR3, as DNA: TGTGCCAGCAGTCGGCCGGGACAGGGGGGCACTGAAGCTTTCTTT. Its translation is CASSRPGQGGTEAFF.

The genes are TRBV28 and TRBJ1-1; D might be TRBD1 (5 bases). This CDR3 has 14 residues. V was clipped by 4 bases and J by 6 bases, with 15 bases between them. Looked up from germline, CDR1 is MDHEN and CDR2 is SYDVKM. CDR3 in DNA: TGTGCCAGCAGTTCGTCAGGGTTGCACCCTGAAGCTTTCTTT. Protein: CASSSSGLHPEAFF.

A single count supports this clonotype. The V and J genes are TRBV28 and TRBJ2-2; possible D gene TRBD2, 5 bases. The CDR3 covers 11 residues. V lost 7 bases, J lost 6 bases, and 6 bases lay in between. Germline V CDR1 and CDR2: MDHEN, SYDVKM. CDR3 sequence reads: CASMGAGELFF. The CDR3 DNA sequence: TGTGCCAGCATGGGAGCCGGGGAGCTGTTTTTT.

In this sample, this clonotype turned up many times. The gene calls are TRBV29-1 and TRBJ2-7, with D perhaps matching TRBD1 or TRBD2 (5 bases each). This CDR3 contains 13 residues. Trimming left V 7 bases short and J 2 bases short, with 15 bases between. Germline CDR1 and CDR2: SQVTM and ANQGSEA. CDR3 amino acids: CSARRGVTYEQYF. CDR3 sequence (DNA): TGCAGCGCCCGGAGAGGGGTAACCTACGAGCAGTACTTC.

On this clonotype itself: This clone may be a read error of a much larger clone one base away. The chain has TRBV10-3 and TRBJ2-6, with a tentative D call TRBD1 (6 bases). Germline CDR1 ENHRY, CDR2 SYGVKD. This CDR3 contains 18 residues. V shed 7 bases and J shed 4 bases, with 23 bases lying between them. The CDR3 spells CAIIDSQGKKEGANVLTF. CDR3 bases: TGTGCCATCATTGATTCACAGGGAAAGAAGGAAGGGGCCAACGTCCTGACTTTC.